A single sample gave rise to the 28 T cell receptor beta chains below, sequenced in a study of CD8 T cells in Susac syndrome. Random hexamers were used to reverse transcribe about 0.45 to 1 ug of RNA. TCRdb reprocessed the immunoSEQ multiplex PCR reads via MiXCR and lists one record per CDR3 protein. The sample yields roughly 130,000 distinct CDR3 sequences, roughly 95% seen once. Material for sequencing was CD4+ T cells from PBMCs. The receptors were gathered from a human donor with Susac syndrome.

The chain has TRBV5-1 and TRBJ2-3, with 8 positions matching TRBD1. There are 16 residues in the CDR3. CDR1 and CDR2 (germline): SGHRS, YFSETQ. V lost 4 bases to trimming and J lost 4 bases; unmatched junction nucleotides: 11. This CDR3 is CASSRKTGAEADTQYF. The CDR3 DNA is TGCGCCAGCAGCAGGAAGACAGGGGCTGAGGCAGATACGCAGTATTTT.

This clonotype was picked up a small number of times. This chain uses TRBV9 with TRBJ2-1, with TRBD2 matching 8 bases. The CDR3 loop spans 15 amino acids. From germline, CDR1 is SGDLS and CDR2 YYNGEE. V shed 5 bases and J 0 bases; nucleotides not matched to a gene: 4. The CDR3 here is CASSLAGSSYNEQFF. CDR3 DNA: TGTGCCAGCAGTTTAGCGGGGAGCTCCTACAATGAGCAGTTCTTC.

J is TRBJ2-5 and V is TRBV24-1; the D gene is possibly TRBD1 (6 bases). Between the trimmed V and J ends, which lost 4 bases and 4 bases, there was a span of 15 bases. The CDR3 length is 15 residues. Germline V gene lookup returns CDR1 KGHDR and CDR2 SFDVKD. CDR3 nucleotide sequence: TGTGCCACCAGTGACCCCAGGGGTAGTATAGAGACCCAGTACTTC. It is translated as CATSDPRGSIETQYF.

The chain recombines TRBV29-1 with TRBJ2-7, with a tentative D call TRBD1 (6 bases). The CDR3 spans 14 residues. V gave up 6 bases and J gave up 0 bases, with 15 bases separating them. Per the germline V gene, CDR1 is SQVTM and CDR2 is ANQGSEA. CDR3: CSVRKGDRSYEQYF. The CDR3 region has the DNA TGCAGCGTCCGGAAGGGGGACCGCTCCTACGAGCAGTACTTC.

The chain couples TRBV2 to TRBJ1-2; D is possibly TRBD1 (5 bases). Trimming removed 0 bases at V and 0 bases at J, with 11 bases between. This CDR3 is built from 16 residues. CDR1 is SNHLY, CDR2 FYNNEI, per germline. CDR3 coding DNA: TGTGCCAGCAGTGAAGCGGGGCGTAGCACTAACTATGGCTACACCTTC. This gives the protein CASSEAGRSTNYGYTF. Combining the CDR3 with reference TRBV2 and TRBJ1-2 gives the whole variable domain EPEVTQTPSHQVTQMGQEVILRCVPISNHLYFYWYRQILGQKVEFLVSFYNNEISEKSEIFDDQFSVERPDGSNFTLKIRSTKLEDSAMYFCASSEAGRSTNYGYTFGSGTRLTVV.

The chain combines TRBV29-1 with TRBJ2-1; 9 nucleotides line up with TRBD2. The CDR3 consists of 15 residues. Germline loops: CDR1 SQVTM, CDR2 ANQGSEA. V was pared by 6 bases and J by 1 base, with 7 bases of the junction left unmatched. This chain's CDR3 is CSVVSGSRSYNEQFF. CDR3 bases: TGCAGCGTCGTTAGCGGGAGCCGTTCCTACAATGAGCAGTTCTTC.

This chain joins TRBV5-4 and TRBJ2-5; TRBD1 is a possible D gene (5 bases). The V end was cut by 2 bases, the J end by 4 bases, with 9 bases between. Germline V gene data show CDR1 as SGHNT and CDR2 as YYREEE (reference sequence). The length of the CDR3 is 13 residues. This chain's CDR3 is CASSFQGIETQYF. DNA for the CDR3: TGTGCCAGCAGCTTCCAGGGAATAGAGACCCAGTACTTC.

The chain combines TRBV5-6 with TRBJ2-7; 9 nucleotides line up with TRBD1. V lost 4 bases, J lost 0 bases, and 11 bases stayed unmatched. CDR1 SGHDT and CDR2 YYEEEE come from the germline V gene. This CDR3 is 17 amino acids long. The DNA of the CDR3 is TGTGCCAGCAGCGCCTGGGGACAGGGAAGAGCCTCCTACGAGCAGTACTTC. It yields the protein CASSAWGQGRASYEQYF.

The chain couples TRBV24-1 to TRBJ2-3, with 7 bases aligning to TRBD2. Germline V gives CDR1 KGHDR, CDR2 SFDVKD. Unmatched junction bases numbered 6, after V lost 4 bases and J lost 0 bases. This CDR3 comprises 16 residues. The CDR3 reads CATSETERGSTDTQYF. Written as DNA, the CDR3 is TGTGCCACCAGTGAGACAGAGCGGGGAAGCACAGATACGCAGTATTTT.

As DNA, the CDR3 is TGTGCCTGGAGGACAGTCTCGAACACTGAAGCTTTCTTT. It yields the protein CAWRTVSNTEAFF. V gene TRBV30 combines with J gene TRBJ1-1; the D gene is possibly TRBD1 (5 bases). Trimming left V 3 bases short and J 1 base short, with 9 bases between. In germline, CDR1 is GTSNPN, CDR2 SVGIG (reference sequence). The CDR3 runs to 13 residues.

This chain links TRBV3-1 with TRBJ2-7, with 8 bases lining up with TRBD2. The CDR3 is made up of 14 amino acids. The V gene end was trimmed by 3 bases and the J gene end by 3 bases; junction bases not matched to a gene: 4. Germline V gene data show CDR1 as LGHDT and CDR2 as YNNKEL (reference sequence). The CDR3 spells CASSQYGTSYEQYF. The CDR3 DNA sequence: TGTGCCAGCAGCCAGTACGGGACTAGCTACGAGCAGTACTTC.

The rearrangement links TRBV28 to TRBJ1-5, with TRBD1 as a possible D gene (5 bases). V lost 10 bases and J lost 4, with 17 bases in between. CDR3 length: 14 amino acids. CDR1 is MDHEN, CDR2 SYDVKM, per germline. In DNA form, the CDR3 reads TGTGCCACCGAAAGGGGAGGGCAGAATCAGCCCCAGCATTTT. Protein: CATERGGQNQPQHF.

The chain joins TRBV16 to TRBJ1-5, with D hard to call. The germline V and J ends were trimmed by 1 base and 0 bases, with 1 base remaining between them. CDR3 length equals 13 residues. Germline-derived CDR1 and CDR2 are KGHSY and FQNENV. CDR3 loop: CASSQFSNQPQHF. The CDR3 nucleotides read TGTGCCAGCAGCCAATTTAGCAATCAGCCCCAGCATTTT. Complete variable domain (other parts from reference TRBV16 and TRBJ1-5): GEEVAQTPKHLVRGEGQKAKLYCAPIKGHSYVFWYQQVLKNEFKFLISFQNENVFDETGMPKERFSAKCLPNSPCSLEIQATKLEDSAVYFCASSQFSNQPQHFGDGTRLSIL.

DNA for the CDR3: TGTGCCAGCAGCAGACAGGGATTCACTGAAGCTTTCTTT. Protein sequence: CASSRQGFTEAFF. The rearrangement uses TRBV27 and TRBJ1-1, with 7 bases that match TRBD1. Trimming at V came to 6 bases and at J to 4 bases, leaving 5 bases not matched to a gene. The CDR3 has 13 amino acids. Germline CDR1 reads MNHEY; CDR2 reads SMNVEV (reference sequence).

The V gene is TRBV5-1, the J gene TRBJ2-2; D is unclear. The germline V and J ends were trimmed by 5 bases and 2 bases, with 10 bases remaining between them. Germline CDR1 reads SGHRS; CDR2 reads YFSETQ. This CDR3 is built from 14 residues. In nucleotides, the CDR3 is TGCGCCAGCAGAGGTCCCGATAACACCGGGGAGCTGTTTTTT. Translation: CASRGPDNTGELFF.

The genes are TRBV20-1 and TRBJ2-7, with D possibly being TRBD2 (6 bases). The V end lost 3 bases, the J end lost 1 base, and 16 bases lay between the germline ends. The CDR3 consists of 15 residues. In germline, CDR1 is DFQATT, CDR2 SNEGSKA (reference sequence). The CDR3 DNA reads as TGCAGTGCTAGGCGCGGGGAACTTGGGTCCTACGAGCAGTACTTC. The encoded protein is CSARRGELGSYEQYF.

DNA for the CDR3: TGTGCCAGCAGCCAACCTGGGACAGGTTATGAAAAACTGTTTTTT. Its translation is CASSQPGTGYEKLFF. V gene TRBV4-2 combines with J gene TRBJ1-4, with 8 bases matching TRBD1. The CDR3 has 15 residues. Germline assignment: CDR1 LGHNA and CDR2 YNFKEQ. V lost 2 bases to trimming and J lost 6 bases; unmatched junction nucleotides: 5.

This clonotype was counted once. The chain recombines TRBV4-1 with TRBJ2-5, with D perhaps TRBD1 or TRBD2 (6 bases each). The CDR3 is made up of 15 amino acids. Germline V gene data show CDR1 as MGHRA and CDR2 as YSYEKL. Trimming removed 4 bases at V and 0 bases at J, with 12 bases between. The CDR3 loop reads CASSRGGRYQETQYF. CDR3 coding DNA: TGCGCCAGCAGCCGAGGGGGGAGGTACCAAGAGACCCAGTACTTC.

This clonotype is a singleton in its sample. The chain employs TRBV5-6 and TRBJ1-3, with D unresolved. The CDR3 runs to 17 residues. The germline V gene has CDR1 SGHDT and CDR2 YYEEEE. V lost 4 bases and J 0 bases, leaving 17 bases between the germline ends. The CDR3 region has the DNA TGTGCCAGCAGCCTGGAAGTGGGTTCCGGCTCTGGAAACACCATATATTTT. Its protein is CASSLEVGSGSGNTIYF. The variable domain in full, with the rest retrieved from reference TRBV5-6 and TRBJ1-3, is DAGVTQSPTHLIKTRGQQVTLRCSPKSGHDTVSWYQQALGQGPQFIFQYYEEEERQRGNFPDRFSGHQFPNYSSELNVNALLLGDSALYLCASSLEVGSGSGNTIYFGEGSWLTVV.

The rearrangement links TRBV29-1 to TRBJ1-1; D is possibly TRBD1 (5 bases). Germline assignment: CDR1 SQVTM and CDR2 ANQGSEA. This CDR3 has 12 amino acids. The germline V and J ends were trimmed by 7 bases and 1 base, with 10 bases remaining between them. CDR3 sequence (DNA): TGCAGCGGGGGGGAGCAGAACACTGAAGCTTTCTTT. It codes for CSGGEQNTEAFF.

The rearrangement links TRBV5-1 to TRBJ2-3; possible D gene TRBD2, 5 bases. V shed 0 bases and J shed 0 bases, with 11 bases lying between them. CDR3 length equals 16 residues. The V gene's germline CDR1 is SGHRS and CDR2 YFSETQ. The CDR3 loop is CASSLALAPSTDTQYF. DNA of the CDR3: TGCGCCAGCAGCTTGGCCCTAGCTCCTAGCACAGATACGCAGTATTTT.

The CDR3 bases are TGTGCCAGCATTGCGGCTATGACCTACAATGAGCAGTTCTTC. As protein: CASIAAMTYNEQFF. The chain links TRBV2 to TRBJ2-1; D not certain. V lost 7 bases and J lost 2, with 12 bases in between. This CDR3 spans 14 amino acids. Germline-derived CDR1 and CDR2 are SNHLY and FYNNEI.

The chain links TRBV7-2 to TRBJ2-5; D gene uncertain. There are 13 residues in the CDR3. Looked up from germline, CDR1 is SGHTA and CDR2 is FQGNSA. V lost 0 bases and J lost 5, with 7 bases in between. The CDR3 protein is CASSLAFGETQYF. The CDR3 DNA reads TGTGCCAGCAGCTTAGCTTTCGGGGAGACCCAGTACTTC. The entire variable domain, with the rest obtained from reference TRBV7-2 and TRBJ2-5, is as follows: GAGVSQSPSNKVTEKGKDVELRCDPISGHTALYWYRQSLGQGLEFLIYFQGNSAPDKSGLPSDRFSAERTGGSVSTLTIQRTQQEDSAVYLCASSLAFGETQYFGPGTRLLVL.

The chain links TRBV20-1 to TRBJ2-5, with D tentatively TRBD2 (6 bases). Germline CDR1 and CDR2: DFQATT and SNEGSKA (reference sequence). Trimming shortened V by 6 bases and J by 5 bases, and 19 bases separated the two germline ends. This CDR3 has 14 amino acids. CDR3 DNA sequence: TGCAGTGCGGAAAGGAGGGCGTTAAGGGAGACCCAGTACTTC. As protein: CSAERRALRETQYF.

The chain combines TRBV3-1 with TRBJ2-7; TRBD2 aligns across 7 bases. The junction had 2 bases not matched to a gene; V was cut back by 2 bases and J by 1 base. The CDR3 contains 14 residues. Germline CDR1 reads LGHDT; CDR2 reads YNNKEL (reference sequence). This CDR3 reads CASSQQGGSYEQYF. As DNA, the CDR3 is TGTGCCAGCAGCCAACAGGGAGGGTCCTACGAGCAGTACTTC.

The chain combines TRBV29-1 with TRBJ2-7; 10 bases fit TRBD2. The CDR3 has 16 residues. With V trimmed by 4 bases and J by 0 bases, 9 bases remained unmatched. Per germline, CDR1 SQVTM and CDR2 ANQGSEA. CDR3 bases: TGCAGCGTTGGAGGGGATGCTAGCGGGAGCTCCTACGAGCAGTACTTC. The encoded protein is CSVGGDASGSSYEQYF.

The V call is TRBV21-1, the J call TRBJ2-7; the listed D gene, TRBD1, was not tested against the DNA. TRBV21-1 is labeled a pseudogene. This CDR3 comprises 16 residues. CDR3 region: CASSKPLDRDGYEQYF. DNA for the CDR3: TGTGCCAGCAGCAAACCCCTGGACAGGGATGGATACGAGCAGTACTTC.

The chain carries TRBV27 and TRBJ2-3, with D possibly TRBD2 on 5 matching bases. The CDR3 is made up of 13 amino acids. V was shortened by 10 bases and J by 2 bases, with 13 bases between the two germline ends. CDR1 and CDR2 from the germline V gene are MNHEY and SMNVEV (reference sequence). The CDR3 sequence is CATSVLATDTQYF. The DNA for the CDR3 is TGTGCCACCTCAGTCCTAGCCACAGATACGCAGTATTTT.